The clone carrying this TCR beta chain was recorded many times. As yet, its antigen is unknown. Hyperthyroidism had been newly diagnosed in patients aged 18 to 65, and its duration was under 2 months. Amplified regions were TCR beta CDR3 sequences from RNA transcripts. HTBI primers were employed in a first-round RT-PCR of the TCR CDR3. Via MiXCR, TCRdb re-called the multiplex PCR reads, giving one row per CDR3 protein. Among 730,000 or so distinct CDR3 sequences listed, around 19% were seen once. These data are taken from a study of T cells in Graves' hyperthyroidism and ophthalmopathy. For the study at large: Staff took peripheral blood when the initial diagnosis was made, before any treatment began.

The V and J ends lost 4 bases and 1 base respectively, with 11 bases between them. CDR3 size: 14 residues. Per germline, CDR1 SGHRS and CDR2 YFSETQ. Regarding the study as a whole: The model's output predicted ophthalmopathy at a median of around 7 months prior to onset.

The rearrangement joins TRBV5-1 to TRBJ1-1, with D possibly TRBD1 on 6 matching bases. The sequenced sample was blood. This TCR came from a woman in her 50s with Graves' hyperthyroidism that later progressed to Graves' ophthalmopathy. CDR3 in DNA: TGCGCCAGCAGCCCATTGGGGGCGAACACTGAAGCTTTCTTT. Encoded protein: CASSPLGANTEAFF.